This T cell receptor beta chain was sequenced for a study of CD8 T cells in Susac syndrome. Deletions cut 6 bases from V and 3 bases from J, with 18 bases between. The CDR3 runs to 15 residues. Germline CDR1 MNHEY, CDR2 SMNVEV (reference sequence). Controls were age- and sex-matched healthy donors. It was with random hexamers that 0.5 to 1 ug RNA was reverse transcribed. Across 54 Vbeta and 13 Jbeta, immunoSEQ multiplex PCR amplified TCR beta CDR3. MiXCR, applied by TCRdb to the immunoSEQ multiplex PCR reads, yields one record per CDR3 protein. Of 90,000 to 150,000 distinct CDR3 sequences in the sample, about 93% were seen once.

The V and J genes are TRBV27 and TRBJ2-7, with D perhaps being TRBD1 or TRBD2 (5 bases each). Sequencing input: CD4+ T cells from PBMCs. The TCR sequence derives from a human donor in good health. The chain's CDR3 is CASSETGADGYEQYF. The CDR3 DNA is TGTGCCAGCAGCGAGACCGGGGCGGATGGCTACGAGCAGTACTTC.